The 16 T cell receptor beta chains listed next were all sequenced from one sample in a study of blood T cell repertoires in COVID-19. Data came from immunoSEQ multiplex PCR; TCRdb stores just in-frame clones and leaves some out. This sample has around 40,000 clones, with about 89% found just once. Sequenced: peripheral blood. The receptors were sampled from a man aged 45-60 years with active or convalescent COVID-19.

The rearrangement links TRBV19 to TRBJ1-3; 8 bases map to TRBD1. The V segment lost 7 bases and the J segment 3 bases; nucleotides outside the gene matches: 8. CDR3 length: 15 residues. Germline V gives CDR1 LNHDA, CDR2 SQIVND (reference sequence). CDR3 DNA sequence: TGTGCCAGTATTCCTCAGGGGGCGTATGGAAACACCATATATTTT. Translation gives CASIPQGAYGNTIYF.

The rearrangement joins TRBV5-6 to TRBJ2-1, with TRBD2 matching over 11 bases. V was pared by 2 bases and J by 4 bases, with 2 bases of the junction left unmatched. Germline V lookup: CDR1 SGHDT, CDR2 YYEEEE. The CDR3 runs 15 residues. CDR3 loop: CASSFRLAGYNEQFF. In nucleotides, the CDR3 is TGTGCCAGCAGCTTCCGACTAGCGGGATACAATGAGCAGTTCTTC.

The chain has TRBV28 and TRBJ1-5; TRBD1 is a possible D gene (5 bases). The CDR3 length is 14 residues. V shed 6 bases and J shed 8 bases, with 17 bases lying between them. The germline gives CDR1 MDHEN, CDR2 SYDVKM. The CDR3 spells CASSLPGGREPQHF. The CDR3 DNA is TGTGCCAGCAGCCTCCCGGGGGGAAGGGAGCCCCAGCATTTT.

V and J are TRBV6-1 and TRBJ2-7; maybe TRBD1 (6 bases). The CDR3 length is 16 residues. Deletions cut 2 bases from V and 5 bases from J, with 19 bases between. Germline V gene sequence: CDR1 MNHNS, CDR2 SASEGT. The CDR3 region has the DNA TGTGCCAGCAGTGAAATCTGGCCCCCAAGGGGGAACGAGCAGTACGTC. It yields the protein CASSEIWPPRGNEQYV.

The gene calls are TRBV4-2 and TRBJ1-5; D uncertain. V was trimmed by 1 base and J by 2 bases, leaving 6 bases between them. This CDR3 region has 14 residues. Germline values: CDR1 LGHNA, CDR2 YNFKEQ. CDR3: CASSQGQGNQPQHF. In nucleotides, the CDR3 is TGTGCCAGCAGCCAAGGTCAGGGCAATCAGCCCCAGCATTTT.

The V call is TRBV9, the J call TRBJ1-1; no reliable D call. Trimming took 1 base from V and 2 from J, leaving 6 bases between them. Germline assignment: CDR1 SGDLS and CDR2 YYNGEE. This CDR3 spans 13 amino acids. The CDR3: CASSVTPNTEAFF. The CDR3 bases are TGTGCCAGCAGCGTAACTCCTAACACTGAAGCTTTCTTT.

The chain uses TRBV11-2 and TRBJ2-3; tentative D call: TRBD1 (6 bases). The CDR3 extends over 14 amino acids. V was clipped by 3 bases and J by 5 bases, with 12 bases between them. The germline V gene has CDR1 SGHAT and CDR2 FQNNGV. DNA for the CDR3: TGTGCCAGCAGCTTCCGGGACAAACGAGATACGCAGTATTTT. This encodes CASSFRDKRDTQYF.

The chain carries TRBV3-1 (or the pseudogene TRBV3-2) and TRBJ1-1; TRBD1 might be the D (5 bases). The CDR3 contains 13 residues. V shed 0 bases and J shed 11 bases, with 13 bases lying between them. In germline, CDR1 is LGHDT, CDR2 YNNKEL (reference sequence). The CDR3 bases are TGTGCCAGCAGCCAAGAGGAGGGGCTTGGGGCTTTCTTT. Translated, it gives CASSQEEGLGAFF.

The V call is TRBV3-1 (or the pseudogene TRBV3-2), the J call TRBJ1-6, with 9 bases lining up with TRBD1. CDR1 is LGHDT and CDR2 is YNNKEL in the germline V gene (reference sequence). This CDR3 has 15 residues. V dropped 7 bases and J dropped 10; count of bases not matched to a gene: 11. Written as DNA, the CDR3 is TGTGCCAGCAACCGTTTGACAGGGGGTAGGTCACCCCTCCACTTT. Amino acid sequence: CASNRLTGGRSPLHF.

V usage is TRBV7-9 and J usage is TRBJ1-1, with D unresolved. The ends were cut back, 5 bases at V and 10 bases at J, with 11 bases in the middle. Germline loops: CDR1 SEHNR, CDR2 FQNEAQ (reference sequence). CDR3 length: 11 amino acids. The CDR3 bases are TGTGCCAGCAGCCCCCCAGGAGGAGCTTTCTTT. It encodes CASSPPGGAFF.

The table lists this clone with a count of one. This rearrangement joins TRBV7-3 to TRBJ2-2; 8 nucleotides agree with TRBD2. From germline, CDR1 is SGHTA and CDR2 FQGTGA. Trimming took 0 bases from V and 3 from J; bases not matched to a gene: 3. The CDR3 is made up of 16 amino acids. DNA for the CDR3: TGTGCCAGCAGCTTAACAGCGGGGGCCTACACCGGGGAGCTGTTTTTT. This sequence encodes CASSLTAGAYTGELFF.

CDR3 sequence: CAIMGQNTGELFF. The CDR3 coding sequence is TGTGCCATCATGGGCCAGAACACCGGGGAGCTGTTTTTT. J is TRBJ2-2 and V is TRBV10-3; no definite D call. CDR3 length: 13 amino acids. The germline V and J ends were trimmed by 7 bases and 1 base, with 7 bases remaining between them. Germline V gene lookup returns CDR1 ENHRY and CDR2 SYGVKD.

The chain employs TRBV7-9 and TRBJ2-1; possibly TRBD1 for D (6 bases). V was trimmed by 5 bases and J by 4 bases, leaving 9 bases between them. Germline V CDR1 and CDR2: SEHNR, FQNEAQ (reference sequence). The CDR3 runs to 13 residues. The DNA for the CDR3 is TGTGCCAGCAGCGGACAGAGATACAATGAGCAGTTCTTC. This translates into CASSGQRYNEQFF.

The chain combines TRBV5-4 with TRBJ2-1; TRBD1 matches 7 bases. Per the germline V gene, CDR1 is SGHNT and CDR2 is YYREEE (reference sequence). The CDR3 extends over 15 amino acids. Losses at the gene ends were 3 bases for V and 9 bases for J; bases not matched to a gene: 12. The CDR3 loop reads CASSSDRVDLREQFF. CDR3 DNA sequence: TGTGCCAGCAGCTCTGACAGGGTTGATTTGCGTGAGCAGTTCTTC.

J is TRBJ1-1 and V is TRBV6-5; D remains unclear. V shed 2 bases and J shed 2 bases, with 9 bases lying between them. Germline CDR1 and CDR2: MNHEY and SVGAGI. The CDR3 extends over 14 amino acids. The CDR3: CASSYGLGNTEAFF. In DNA form, the CDR3 reads TGTGCCAGCAGTTACGGACTGGGTAACACTGAAGCTTTCTTT.

The sample holds one count of this clone. The rearrangement links TRBV6-6 to TRBJ1-6; D is possibly TRBD1 (5 bases). The CDR3 loop spans 14 amino acids. The germline V and J ends were trimmed by 9 bases and 8 bases, with 17 bases remaining between them. CDR1 is MNHNY and CDR2 is SVGAGI in the germline V gene (reference sequence). As DNA, the CDR3 is TGTGCCAGTAGCAGGTCAGGAGGGGATTCACCCCTCCACTTT. The encoded protein is CASSRSGGDSPLHF.